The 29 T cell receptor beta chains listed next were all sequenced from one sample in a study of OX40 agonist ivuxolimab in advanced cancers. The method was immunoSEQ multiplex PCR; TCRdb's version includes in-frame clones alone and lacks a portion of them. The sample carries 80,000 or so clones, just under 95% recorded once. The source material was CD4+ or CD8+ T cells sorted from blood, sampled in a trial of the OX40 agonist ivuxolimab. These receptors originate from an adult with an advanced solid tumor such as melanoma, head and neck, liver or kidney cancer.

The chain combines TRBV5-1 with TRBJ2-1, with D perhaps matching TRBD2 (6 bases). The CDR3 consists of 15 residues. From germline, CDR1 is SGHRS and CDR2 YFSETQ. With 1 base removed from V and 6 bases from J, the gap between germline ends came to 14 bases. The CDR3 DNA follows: TGCGCCAGCAGCTTGTTGGCTAGCGCCGGCAATGAGCAGTTCTTC. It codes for CASSLLASAGNEQFF.

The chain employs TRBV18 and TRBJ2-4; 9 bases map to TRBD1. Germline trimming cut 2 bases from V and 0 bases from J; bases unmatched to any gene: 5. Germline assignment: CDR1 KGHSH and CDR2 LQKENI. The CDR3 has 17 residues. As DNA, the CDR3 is TGTGCCAGCTCACCATTTGTGGACAGGGGAGCCAAAAACATTCAGTACTTC. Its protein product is CASSPFVDRGAKNIQYF.

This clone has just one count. The CDR3 nucleotides read TGTGCCACTCGGGGCACTGAAGCTTTCTTT. Protein sequence: CATRGTEAFF. The gene calls are TRBV6-5 and TRBJ1-1; D is undetermined. This CDR3 comprises 10 residues. The V end was cut by 10 bases, the J end by 4 bases, with 7 bases between. Per germline, CDR1 MNHEY and CDR2 SVGAGI.

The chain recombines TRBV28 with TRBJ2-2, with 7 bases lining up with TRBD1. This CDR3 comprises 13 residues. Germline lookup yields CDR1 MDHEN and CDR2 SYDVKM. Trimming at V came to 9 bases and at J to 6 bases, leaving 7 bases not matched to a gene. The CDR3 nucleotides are TGTGCCAGTACGACAGGGTCGGCCGGGGAGCTGTTTTTT. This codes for CASTTGSAGELFF.

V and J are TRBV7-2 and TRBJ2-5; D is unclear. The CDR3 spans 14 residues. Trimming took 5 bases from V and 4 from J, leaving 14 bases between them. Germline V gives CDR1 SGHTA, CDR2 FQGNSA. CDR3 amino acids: CASSVAGAGETQYF. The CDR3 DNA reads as TGTGCCAGCAGCGTTGCCGGCGCAGGAGAGACCCAGTACTTC.

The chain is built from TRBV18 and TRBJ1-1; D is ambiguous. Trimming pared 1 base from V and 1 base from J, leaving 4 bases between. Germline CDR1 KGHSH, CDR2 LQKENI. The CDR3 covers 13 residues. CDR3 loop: CASSPQENTEAFF. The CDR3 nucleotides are TGTGCCAGCTCACCACAGGAGAACACTGAAGCTTTCTTT.

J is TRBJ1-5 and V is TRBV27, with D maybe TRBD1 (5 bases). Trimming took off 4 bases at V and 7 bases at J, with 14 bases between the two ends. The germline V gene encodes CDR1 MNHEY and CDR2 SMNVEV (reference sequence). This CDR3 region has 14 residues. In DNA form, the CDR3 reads TGTGCCAGCAGTTCACCGGGGCACGGACAGCCCCAGCATTTT. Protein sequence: CASSSPGHGQPQHF.

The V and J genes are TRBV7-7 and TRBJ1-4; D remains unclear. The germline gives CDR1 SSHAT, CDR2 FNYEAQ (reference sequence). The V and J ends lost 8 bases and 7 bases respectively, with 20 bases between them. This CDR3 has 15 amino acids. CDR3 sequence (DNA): TGTGCCAGCGGCCCTACCGCAAACGCGGGTGAAAAACTGTTTTTT. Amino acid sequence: CASGPTANAGEKLFF.

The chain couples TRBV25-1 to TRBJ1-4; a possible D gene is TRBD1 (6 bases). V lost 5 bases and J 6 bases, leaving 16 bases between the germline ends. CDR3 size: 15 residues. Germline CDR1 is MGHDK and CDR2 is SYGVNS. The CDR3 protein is CASSPSQGRDEKLFF. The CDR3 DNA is TGTGCCAGCAGTCCATCTCAGGGGAGAGATGAAAAACTGTTTTTT.

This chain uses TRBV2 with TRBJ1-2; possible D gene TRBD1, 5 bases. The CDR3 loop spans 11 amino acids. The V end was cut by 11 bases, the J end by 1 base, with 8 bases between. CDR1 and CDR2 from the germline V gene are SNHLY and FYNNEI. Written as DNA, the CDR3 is TGTGCCTCGGGGGATAACTATGGCTACACCTTC. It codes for CASGDNYGYTF.

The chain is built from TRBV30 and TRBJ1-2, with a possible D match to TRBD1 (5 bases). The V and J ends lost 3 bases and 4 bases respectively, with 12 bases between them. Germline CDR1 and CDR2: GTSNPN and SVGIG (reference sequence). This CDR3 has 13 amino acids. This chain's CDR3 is CAWSPGRGYGYTF. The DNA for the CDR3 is TGTGCCTGGAGCCCAGGGCGCGGCTATGGCTACACCTTC. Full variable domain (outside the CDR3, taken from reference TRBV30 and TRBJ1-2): SQTIHQWPATLVQPVGSPLSLECTVEGTSNPNLYWYRQAAGRGLQLLFYSVGIGQISSEVPQNLSASRPQDRQFILSSKKLLLSDSGFYLCAWSPGRGYGYTFGSGTRLTVV.

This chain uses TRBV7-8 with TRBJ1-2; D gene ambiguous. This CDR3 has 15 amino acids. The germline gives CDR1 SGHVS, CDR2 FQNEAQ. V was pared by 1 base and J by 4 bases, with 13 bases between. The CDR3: CASSLGRGSTYGYTF. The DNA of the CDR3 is TGTGCCAGCAGCTTAGGTCGAGGGAGCACCTATGGCTACACCTTC.

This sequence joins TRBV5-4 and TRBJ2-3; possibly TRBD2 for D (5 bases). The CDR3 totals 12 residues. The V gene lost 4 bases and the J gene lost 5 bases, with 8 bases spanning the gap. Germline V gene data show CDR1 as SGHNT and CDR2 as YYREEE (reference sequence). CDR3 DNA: TGTGCCAGCAGCACTAGAGGAGATACGCAGTATTTT. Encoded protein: CASSTRGDTQYF.

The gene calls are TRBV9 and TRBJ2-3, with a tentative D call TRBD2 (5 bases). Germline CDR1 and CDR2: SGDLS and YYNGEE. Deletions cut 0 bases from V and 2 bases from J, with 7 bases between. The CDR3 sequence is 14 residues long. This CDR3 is CASSVVGNTDTQYF. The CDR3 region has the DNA TGTGCCAGCAGCGTAGTCGGGAACACAGATACGCAGTATTTT. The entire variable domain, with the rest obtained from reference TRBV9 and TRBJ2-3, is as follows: DSGVTQTPKHLITATGQRVTLRCSPRSGDLSVYWYQQSLDQGLQFLIQYYNGEERAKGNILERFSAQQFPDLHSELNLSSLELGDSALYFCASSVVGNTDTQYFGPGTRLTVL.

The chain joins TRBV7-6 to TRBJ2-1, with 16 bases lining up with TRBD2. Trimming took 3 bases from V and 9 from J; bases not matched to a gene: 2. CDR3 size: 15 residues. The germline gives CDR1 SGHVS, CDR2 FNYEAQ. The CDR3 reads CASSLGLAGGSEQFF. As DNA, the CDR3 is TGTGCCAGCAGCTTGGGACTAGCGGGGGGGTCTGAGCAGTTCTTC.

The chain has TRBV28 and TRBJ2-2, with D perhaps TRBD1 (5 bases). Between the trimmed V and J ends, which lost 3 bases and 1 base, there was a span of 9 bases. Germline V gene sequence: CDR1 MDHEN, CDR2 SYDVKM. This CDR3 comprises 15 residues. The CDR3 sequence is CASSLLGVNTGELFF. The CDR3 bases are TGTGCCAGCAGTTTGCTAGGGGTGAACACCGGGGAGCTGTTTTTT. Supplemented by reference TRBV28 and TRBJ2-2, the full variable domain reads DVKVTQSSRYLVKRTGEKVFLECVQDMDHENMFWYRQDPGLGLRLIYFSYDVKMKEKGDIPEGYSVSREKKERFSLILESASTNQTSMYLCASSLLGVNTGELFFGEGSRLTVL.

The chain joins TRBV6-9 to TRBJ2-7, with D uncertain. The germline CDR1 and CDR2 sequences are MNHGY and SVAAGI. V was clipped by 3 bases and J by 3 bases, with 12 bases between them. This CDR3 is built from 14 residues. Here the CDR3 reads CASSYSAVNYEQYF. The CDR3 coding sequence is TGTGCCAGCAGTTACTCGGCGGTTAACTACGAGCAGTACTTC.

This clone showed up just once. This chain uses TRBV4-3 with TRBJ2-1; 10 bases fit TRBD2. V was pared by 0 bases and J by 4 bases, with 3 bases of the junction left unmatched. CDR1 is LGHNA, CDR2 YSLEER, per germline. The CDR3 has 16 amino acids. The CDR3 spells CASSQDPTSGYNEQFF. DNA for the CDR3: TGCGCCAGCAGCCAAGATCCGACTAGCGGGTACAATGAGCAGTTCTTC.

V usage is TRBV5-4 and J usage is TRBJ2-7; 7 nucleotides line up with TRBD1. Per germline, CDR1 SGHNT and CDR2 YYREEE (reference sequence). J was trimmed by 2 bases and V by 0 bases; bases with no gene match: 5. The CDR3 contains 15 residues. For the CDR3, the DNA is TGTGCCAGCAGCTTGGTCAACAGGGGAACCTACGAGCAGTACTTC. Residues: CASSLVNRGTYEQYF.

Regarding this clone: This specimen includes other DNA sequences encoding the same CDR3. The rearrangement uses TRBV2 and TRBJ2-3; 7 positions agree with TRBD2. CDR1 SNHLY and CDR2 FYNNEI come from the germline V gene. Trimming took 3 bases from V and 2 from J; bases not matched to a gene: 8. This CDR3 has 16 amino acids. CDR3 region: CASSESTSESTDTQYF. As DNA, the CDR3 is TGTGCCAGCAGTGAGTCTACTAGCGAGTCCACAGATACGCAGTATTTT.

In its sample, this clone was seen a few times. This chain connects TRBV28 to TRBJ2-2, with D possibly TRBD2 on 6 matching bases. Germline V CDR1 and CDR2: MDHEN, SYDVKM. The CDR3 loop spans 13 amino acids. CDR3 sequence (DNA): TGTAAGGTGATGGCAGGGAGGACCGGGGAGCTGTTTTTT. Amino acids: CKVMAGRTGELFF.

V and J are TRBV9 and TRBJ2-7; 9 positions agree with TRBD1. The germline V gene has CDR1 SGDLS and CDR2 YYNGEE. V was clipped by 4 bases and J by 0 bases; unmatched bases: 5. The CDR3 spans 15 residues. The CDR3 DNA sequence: TGTGCCAGCAGCAAAGGGACAGGGCTCTCCTACGAGCAGTACTTC. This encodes CASSKGTGLSYEQYF.

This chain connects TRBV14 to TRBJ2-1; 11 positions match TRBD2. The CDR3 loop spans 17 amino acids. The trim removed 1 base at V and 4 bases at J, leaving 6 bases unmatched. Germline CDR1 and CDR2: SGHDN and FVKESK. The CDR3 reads CASSQVGTSGGYNEQFF. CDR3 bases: TGTGCCAGCAGCCAAGTGGGAACTAGCGGGGGTTACAATGAGCAGTTCTTC.

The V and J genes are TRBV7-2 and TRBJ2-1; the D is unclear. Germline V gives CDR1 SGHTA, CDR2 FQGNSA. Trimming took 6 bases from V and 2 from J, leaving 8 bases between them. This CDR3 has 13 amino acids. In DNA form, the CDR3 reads TGTGCCAGCAGGCGGTCCCCCTACAATGAGCAGTTCTTC. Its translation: CASRRSPYNEQFF. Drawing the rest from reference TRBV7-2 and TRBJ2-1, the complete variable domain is GAGVSQSPSNKVTEKGKDVELRCDPISGHTALYWYRQSLGQGLEFLIYFQGNSAPDKSGLPSDRFSAERTGGSVSTLTIQRTQQEDSAVYLCASRRSPYNEQFFGPGTRLTVL.

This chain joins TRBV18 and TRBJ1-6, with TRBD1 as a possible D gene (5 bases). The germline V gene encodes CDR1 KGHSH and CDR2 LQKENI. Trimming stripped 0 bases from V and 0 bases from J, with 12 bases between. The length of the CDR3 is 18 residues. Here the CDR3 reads CASSPPGTGSSYNSPLHF. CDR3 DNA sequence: TGTGCCAGCTCACCACCTGGTACAGGTAGCTCCTATAATTCACCCCTCCACTTT. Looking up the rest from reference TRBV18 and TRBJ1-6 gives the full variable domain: NAGVMQNPRHLVRRRGQEARLRCSPMKGHSHVYWYRQLPEEGLKFMVYLQKENIIDESGMPKERFSAEFPKEGPSILRIQQVVRGDSAAYFCASSPPGTGSSYNSPLHFGNGTRLTVT.

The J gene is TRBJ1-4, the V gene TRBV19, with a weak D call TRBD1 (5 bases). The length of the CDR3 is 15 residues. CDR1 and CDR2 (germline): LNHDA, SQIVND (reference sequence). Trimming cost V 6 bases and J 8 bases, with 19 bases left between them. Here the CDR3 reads CASRPTGLVIEKLFF. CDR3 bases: TGTGCCAGTAGGCCAACAGGATTAGTCATCGAAAAACTGTTTTTT.

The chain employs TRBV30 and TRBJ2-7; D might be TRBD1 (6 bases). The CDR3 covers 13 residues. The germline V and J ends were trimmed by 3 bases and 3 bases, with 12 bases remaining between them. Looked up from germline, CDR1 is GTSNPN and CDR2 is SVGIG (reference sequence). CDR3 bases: TGTGCCTGGAGCTTAGGACAGATCTACGAGCAGTACTTC. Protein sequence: CAWSLGQIYEQYF.

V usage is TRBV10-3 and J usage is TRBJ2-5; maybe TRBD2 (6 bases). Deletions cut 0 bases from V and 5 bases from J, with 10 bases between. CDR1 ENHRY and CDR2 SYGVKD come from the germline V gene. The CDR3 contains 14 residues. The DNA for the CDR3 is TGTGCCATCAGTGAGTCAGGTGGGAGGGAGACCCAGTACTTC. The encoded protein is CAISESGGRETQYF.

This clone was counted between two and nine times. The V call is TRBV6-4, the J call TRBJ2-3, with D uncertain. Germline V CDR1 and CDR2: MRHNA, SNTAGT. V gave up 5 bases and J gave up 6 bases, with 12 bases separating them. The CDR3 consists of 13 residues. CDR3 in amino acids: CASSTGNLDTQYF. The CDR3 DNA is TGTGCCAGCAGTACGGGTAATTTGGATACGCAGTATTTT.